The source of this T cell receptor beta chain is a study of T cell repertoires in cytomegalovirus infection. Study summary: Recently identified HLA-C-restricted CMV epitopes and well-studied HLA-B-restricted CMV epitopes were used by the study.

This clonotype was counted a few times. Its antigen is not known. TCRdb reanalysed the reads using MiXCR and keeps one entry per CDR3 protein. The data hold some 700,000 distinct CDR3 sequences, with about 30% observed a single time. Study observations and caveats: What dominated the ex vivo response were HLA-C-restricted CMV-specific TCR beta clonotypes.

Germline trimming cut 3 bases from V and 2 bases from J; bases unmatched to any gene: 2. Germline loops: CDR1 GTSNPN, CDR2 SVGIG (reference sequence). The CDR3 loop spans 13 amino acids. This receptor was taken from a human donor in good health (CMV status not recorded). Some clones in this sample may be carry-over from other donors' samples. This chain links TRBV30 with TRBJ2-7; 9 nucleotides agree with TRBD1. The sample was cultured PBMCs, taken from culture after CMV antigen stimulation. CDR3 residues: CAWSTGGAYEQYF. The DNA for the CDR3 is TGTGCCTGGAGCACAGGGGGCGCCTACGAGCAGTACTTC.